The next 5 T cell receptor beta chains were all read from a single sample in a study of cytomegalovirus exposure and HLA in healthy donors. Researchers ran the PCR with 60 Vbeta and 13 Jbeta primers. The method was immunoSEQ multiplex PCR; TCRdb's version includes in-frame clones alone and lacks a portion of them. The sample contains around 62,000 clones, around 80% of which appear only once. The source material was PBMCs. The receptor source for this set is a man aged 35-49 years in good health and CMV-seronegative.

V and J are TRBV19 and TRBJ1-1, with D possibly TRBD1 on 6 matching bases. Germline V CDR1 and CDR2: LNHDA, SQIVND (reference sequence). Trimming removed 8 bases from V and 10 bases from J, with 14 bases in between. The CDR3 extends over 11 amino acids. The CDR3 protein is CASGRGGVAFF. The CDR3 nucleotides are TGTGCCAGTGGAAGGGGGGGGGTAGCTTTCTTT. The complete variable domain, with remaining parts taken from reference TRBV19 and TRBJ1-1, reads DGGITQSPKYLFRKEGQNVTLSCEQNLNHDAMYWYRQDPGQGLRLIYYSQIVNDFQKGDIAEGYSVSREKKESFPLTVTSAQKNPTAFYLCASGRGGVAFFGQGTRLTVV.

V gene TRBV6-5 combines with J gene TRBJ2-7; 13 bases line up with TRBD2. The CDR3 covers 15 residues. The germline gives CDR1 MNHEY, CDR2 SVGAGI. V lost 2 bases and J lost 5; bases outside the gene matches: 3. The CDR3 sequence is CASSYAGLAGNEQYF. Written as DNA, the CDR3 is TGTGCCAGCAGTTACGCGGGACTAGCGGGGAACGAGCAGTACTTC.

The chain is built from TRBV7-6 and TRBJ2-1; TRBD2 matches at 10 bases. The trim removed 1 base at V and 0 bases at J, leaving 9 bases unmatched. This CDR3 spans 19 amino acids. Germline CDR1 reads SGHVS; CDR2 reads FNYEAQ. The chain's CDR3 is CASSLVPSGSRSSYNEQFF. CDR3 coding DNA: TGTGCCAGCAGCTTAGTCCCTAGCGGGAGCCGTAGCTCCTACAATGAGCAGTTCTTC.

This chain uses TRBV6-5 with TRBJ2-5; 7 bases fit TRBD2. The trim removed 8 bases at V and 5 bases at J, leaving 14 bases unmatched. Per germline, CDR1 MNHEY and CDR2 SVGAGI. This CDR3 is 15 amino acids long. CDR3 nucleotide sequence: TGTGCCAGCGTCCCCTTGCGGGAGAGGAGGGAGACCCAGTACTTC. Translation: CASVPLRERRETQYF.

This chain joins TRBV5-1 and TRBJ2-1; D is possibly TRBD2 (6 bases). Germline assignment: CDR1 SGHRS and CDR2 YFSETQ. The CDR3 totals 17 residues. V lost 3 bases and J 0 bases, leaving 16 bases between the germline ends. CDR3 in amino acids: CASSSLLASSSYNEQFF. Here the CDR3 DNA reads TGCGCCAGCAGCTCGCTCCTAGCGTCAAGCTCCTACAATGAGCAGTTCTTC.